This T cell receptor beta chain was sequenced in a study of PD-L1 blockade in urothelial cancer. Study in general: Earlier, patients had received 0 to 3 chemotherapy regimens. At 3 weeks (second dose) and 6 weeks after starting treatment, blood was analyzed.

The time point is: pretreatment peripheral blood. Each PCR contained spiked-in synthetic TCR analog templates. Sequenced by immunoSEQ multiplex PCR; TCRdb stores in-frame clones only, minus some. The table includes tens of thousands of clones, approximately 88% detected once. Study findings and constraints: Stronger expansion of tumor-associated clones in blood at 3 weeks distinguished durable-benefit patients.

The CDR3 extends over 15 amino acids. V lost 1 base to trimming and J lost 4 bases, with 12 bases between them. Germline assignment: CDR1 SGHRS and CDR2 YFSETQ. In regard to this clone: Antigen unknown.

The specimen was PBMCs, collected around atezolizumab (anti-PD-L1) treatment. The chain has TRBV5-1 and TRBJ2-1; perhaps TRBD2 as D (6 bases). This sequence originates from a woman of 80 years or more with urothelial cancer. The CDR3 coding sequence is TGCGCCAGCAGCTTGTCGGGAGATGGGTACAATGAGCAGTTCTTC. Protein product: CASSLSGDGYNEQFF. The full variable domain, in which reference TRBV5-1 and TRBJ2-1 provide the parts outside the CDR3, is KAGVTQTPRYLIKTRGQQVTLSCSPISGHRSVSWYQQTPGQGLQFLFEYFSETQRNKGNFPGRFSGRQFSNSRSEMNVSTLELGDSALYLCASSLSGDGYNEQFFGPGTRLTVL.